These T cell receptor beta chains were read from a single sample in a study of technical replicates of blood from a few donors. Profiling relied on immunoSEQ multiplex PCR, and the TCRdb table lists in-frame clones only, not all of them. The repertoire includes fewer than 70,000 clones, 94% of them detected once, and approximately 0.2% sits in the top ten. The sequencing sample was made of T cells isolated from PBMCs. Receptors were obtained from a human donor in good health. Each CDR3 is given with its conserved first and last residue. A D gene is named only where the DNA matches it firmly. Clone size is stated in some rows and not others, as once, few, many or a class when expanded.

J gene | V gene | clone size | D gene | CDR3 protein | CDR3 DNA
TRBJ2-5 | TRBV6-6 | NA | NA | CASRKSRVSLETQYF | TGTGCCAGCAGGAAGAGCAGGGTTTCCCTGGAGACCCAGTACTTC
TRBJ2-3 | TRBV7-9 | NA | NA | CASSTGTHSTDTQYF | TGTGCCAGTTCTACCGGGACACATAGCACAGATACGCAGTATTTT
TRBJ2-7 | TRBV18 | NA | TRBD2 | CASSPPGLAGVYEQYF | TGTGCCAGCTCACCACCGGGACTAGCGGGGGTTTACGAGCAGTACTTC
TRBJ2-1 | TRBV18 | NA | TRBD2 | CASSLTSGGYNEQFF | TGTGCCAGCTCTCTCACTAGCGGGGGGTACAATGAGCAGTTCTTC
TRBJ2-2 | TRBV5-4 | NA | NA | CASSSMTGKTGELFF | TGTGCCAGCAGCTCCATGACAGGAAAGACCGGGGAGCTGTTTTTT
TRBJ2-3 | TRBV10-3 | NA | TRBD1 | CAIRKEGALWTDTQYF | TGTGCCATCAGAAAAGAGGGGGCCCTGTGGACAGATACGCAGTATTTT
TRBJ1-5 | TRBV11-1 | NA | NA | CASSFREGQPQHF | TGTGCCAGCAGCTTCAGGGAGGGACAGCCCCAGCATTTT
TRBJ2-6 | TRBV5-4 | NA | TRBD2 | CASSPPDHKAGAAGANVLTF | TGTGCCAGCAGCCCTCCTGACCATAAAGCGGGGGCCGCTGGGGCCAACGTCCTGACTTTC
TRBJ1-5 | TRBV5-1 | few | NA | CASSLTGLDQPQHF | TGCGCCAGCAGCTTGACAGGGCTTGATCAGCCCCAGCATTTT
TRBJ2-7 | TRBV12-5 | NA | NA | CASGLAQRPLVYEQYF | TGTGCTAGTGGTTTGGCTCAAAGGCCCCTAGTCTACGAGCAGTACTTC
TRBJ1-1 | TRBV11-2 | NA | NA | CASSLTLRTEAFF | TGTGCCAGCAGCCTAACCCTGAGAACTGAAGCTTTCTTT
TRBJ1-2 | TRBV12-5 | NA | TRBD1 | CASGLVVGQGGGDYTF | TGTGCTAGTGGTTTGGTGGTCGGGCAGGGGGGTGGCGACTACACCTTC
TRBJ2-7 | TRBV6-5 | NA | TRBD2 | CASSYSGGSYEQYF | TGTGCCAGCAGTTATAGCGGGGGGTCCTACGAGCAGTACTTC
TRBJ1-4 | TRBV28 | NA | TRBD1 | CASSRTGKGEKLFF | TGTGCCAGCAGTCGGACAGGAAAGGGGGAAAAACTGTTTTTT
TRBJ2-3 | TRBV15 | NA | TRBD1 | CATSRDQRGHPDTQYF | TGTGCCACCAGCAGAGATCAGAGGGGGCACCCAGATACGCAGTATTTT
TRBJ1-4 | TRBV14 | NA | TRBD1 | CASSSDRGNEKLFF | TGTGCCAGCAGCTCGGACAGGGGGAATGAAAAACTGTTTTTT
TRBJ1-1 | TRBV11-3 | NA | TRBD1 | CASSARTGGFPSATEAFF | TGTGCCAGCAGCGCCAGGACAGGTGGATTCCCATCGGCCACTGAAGCTTTCTTT
TRBJ2-7 | TRBV11-2 | NA | NA | CASSLTNRGYEQYF | TGTGCCAGCAGCTTAACTAATCGGGGCTACGAGCAGTACTTC
TRBJ2-1 | TRBV7-9 | NA | NA | CASRLNQGSQYNEQFF | TGTGCCAGCAGGCTTAACCAGGGTTCCCAATACAATGAGCAGTTCTTC
TRBJ2-5 | TRBV9 | NA | TRBD1 | CASSGFTGAQETQYF | TGTGCCAGCAGCGGATTCACAGGGGCCCAAGAGACCCAGTACTTC
TRBJ1-2 | TRBV20-1 | NA | NA | CSARDTGGYTF | TGCAGTGCTAGAGATACAGGAGGCTACACCTTC
TRBJ2-3 | TRBV18 | NA | TRBD1 | CASSRQGGTDTQYF | TGTGCCAGCTCAAGACAGGGGGGCACAGATACGCAGTATTTT
TRBJ2-5 | TRBV20-1 | NA | TRBD2 | CKLAEQETQYF | TGCAAGCTAGCGGAACAAGAGACCCAGTACTTC
TRBJ1-1 | TRBV5-1 | NA | NA | CASSLLTGSAGSTEAFF | TGCGCCAGCAGTTTACTAACGGGGAGCGCCGGCAGCACTGAAGCTTTCTTT